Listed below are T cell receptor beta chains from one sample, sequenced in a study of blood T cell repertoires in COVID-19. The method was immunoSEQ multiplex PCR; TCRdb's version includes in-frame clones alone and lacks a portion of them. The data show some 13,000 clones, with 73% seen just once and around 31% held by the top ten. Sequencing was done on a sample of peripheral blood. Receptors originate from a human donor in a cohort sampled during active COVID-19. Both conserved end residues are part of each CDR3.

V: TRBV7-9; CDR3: CASSFRGHRGQEELFF
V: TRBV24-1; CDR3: CATSDHRVGYTF
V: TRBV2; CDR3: CASSAGLAGITDTQYF
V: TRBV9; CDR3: CASSPGSIGTQYF
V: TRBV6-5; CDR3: CASRGQGAGNEQFF
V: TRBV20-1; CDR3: CSASGGVAGYTF
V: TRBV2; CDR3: CASSLAGGPGTDTQYF
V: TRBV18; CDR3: CASSTGPGWRNTEAFF
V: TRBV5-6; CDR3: CASSPDRDETQYF
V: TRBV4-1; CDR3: CASSNRDRGSPLHF
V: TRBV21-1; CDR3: CASSNPSGDGSYNEQFF
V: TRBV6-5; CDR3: CASSYLDSRYEQFF
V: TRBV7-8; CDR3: CASSLQGWLNTQYF
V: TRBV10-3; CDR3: CAITLTPMDTQYF
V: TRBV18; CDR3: CASSPTVRGMNTEAFF
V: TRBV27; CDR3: CASSSLAGTYNEQFF
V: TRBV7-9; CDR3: CASSRLRDRAYGYTF
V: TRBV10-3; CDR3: CAISESSRENQPQHF
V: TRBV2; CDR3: CASSRAQKFYEQYF
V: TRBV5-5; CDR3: CASSYQGGYYNSPLHF
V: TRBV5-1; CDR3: CASSLTGRETQYF
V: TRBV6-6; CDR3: CASSSSNTGELFF
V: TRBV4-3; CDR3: CASSQGVPGGVADTQYF
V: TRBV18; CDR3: CASSSDSYEQYF
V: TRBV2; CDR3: CASSEGGVAKNIQYF
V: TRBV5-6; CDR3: CASSSPTSGGAYEQYF
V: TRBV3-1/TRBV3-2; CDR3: CASSQPAGQGAGEQYF
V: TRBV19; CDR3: CASSTQGLNTEAFF
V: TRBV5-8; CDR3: CASSFSGETQYF
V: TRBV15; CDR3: CATSRGALAGQETQYF
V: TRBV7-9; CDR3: CASSLDTGTGLAEQYF
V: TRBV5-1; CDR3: CASSRTQVAEQFF
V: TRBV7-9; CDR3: CASRAGGYTDTQYF
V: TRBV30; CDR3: CAWSRGDRGRVDTQYF
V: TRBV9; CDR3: CASSVGMGTRNSPLHF